This TCR beta chain was observed in a study of T-cell reconstitution after alpha-beta-depleted transplantation in children. CDR3 length equals 17 residues. The V segment lost 2 bases and the J segment 5 bases; nucleotides outside the gene matches: 8. This clonotype has a handful of counts. Construction of the TCRbeta library involved unique molecular identifiers. TCRdb redid the calling of the PCR reads with MiXCR, one entry per CDR3 protein. The repertoire includes over 300,000 distinct CDR3 sequences, around 10% of them detected once, and around 2.4% sits in the top ten. The V and J genes are TRBV12-3 or TRBV12-4 and TRBJ2-2; 10 nucleotides line up with TRBD2. The sequencing used PBMCs from the stem cell graft donor, collected from the stem cell graft. The TCR sequence derives from a human donor who donated a stem cell graft to a child with acute lymphoblastic leukemia. Here the CDR3 reads CASSLRLAGVRTGELFF. The CDR3 bases are TGTGCCAGCAGTTTAAGGCTAGCGGGAGTTCGTACCGGGGAGCTGTTTTTT.